Shown below are 23 T cell receptor beta chains from a single sample sequenced in a study of OX40 agonist ivuxolimab in advanced cancers. Clones were sequenced by immunoSEQ multiplex PCR, and TCRdb holds only the in-frame ones, with some missing. Of approximately 100,000 clones listed, approximately 90% were seen once; the top ten hold 0.31%. The sample in question was CD4+ or CD8+ T cells sorted from blood, obtained in a trial of the OX40 agonist ivuxolimab. These receptor sequences come from an adult with an advanced solid tumor such as melanoma, head and neck, liver or kidney cancer.

This clone was picked up a small number of times. The V and J genes are TRBV11-2 and TRBJ1-3; D is possibly TRBD1 (5 bases). CDR1 is SGHAT, CDR2 FQNNGV, per germline. Trimming removed 1 base from V and 7 bases from J, with 17 bases in between. CDR3 length equals 16 residues. CDR3 nucleotide sequence: TGTGCCAGCAGCTTAGCCGGGACGGCGAGGGGCAACACCATATATTTT. Its translation: CASSLAGTARGNTIYF.

This chain links TRBV10-1 with TRBJ2-3; TRBD2 agrees at 7 bases. V was pared by 3 bases and J by 1 base, with 1 base of the junction left unmatched. Per germline, CDR1 WNHNN and CDR2 SYGVQD (reference sequence). The CDR3 sequence is 14 residues long. CDR3 coding DNA: TGCGCCAGCAGTGACACTAGCGGCACAGATACGCAGTATTTT. It translates to CASSDTSGTDTQYF.

The CDR3 DNA reads as TGTGCCTGGAGTAGGGCTAGCGGGATTACAGATACGCAGTATTTT. This translates into CAWSRASGITDTQYF. V usage is TRBV30 and J usage is TRBJ2-3; 9 bases fit TRBD2. Germline V gene data show CDR1 as GTSNPN and CDR2 as SVGIG (reference sequence). The CDR3 contains 15 residues. Trimming at V came to 2 bases and at J to 3 bases, leaving 6 bases not matched to a gene.

In this sample, this clone turned up once. CDR3 amino acids: CASSYISEGVNEQFF. The CDR3 nucleotides are TGTGCCAGCAGTTACATCTCGGAGGGGGTCAATGAGCAGTTCTTC. The chain couples TRBV6-5 to TRBJ2-1; the D gene could be TRBD1 or TRBD2 (6 bases each). The CDR3 consists of 15 residues. CDR1 and CDR2 from the germline V gene are MNHEY and SVGAGI. Trimming stripped 2 bases from V and 6 bases from J, with 14 bases between.

J is TRBJ2-3 and V is TRBV7-2; the match to TRBD2 covers 9 bases. CDR3 length: 15 residues. Germline assignment: CDR1 SGHTA and CDR2 FQGNSA. V was pared by 7 bases and J by 3 bases, with 8 bases of the junction left unmatched. The CDR3 sequence is CASKSVAGVTDTQYF. CDR3 nucleotides: TGTGCCAGCAAATCAGTAGCGGGAGTGACAGATACGCAGTATTTT. Filled out from reference TRBV7-2 and TRBJ2-3, the complete variable domain reads GAGVSQSPSNKVTEKGKDVELRCDPISGHTALYWYRQSLGQGLEFLIYFQGNSAPDKSGLPSDRFSAERTGGSVSTLTIQRTQQEDSAVYLCASKSVAGVTDTQYFGPGTRLTVL.

The chain employs TRBV7-8 and TRBJ1-2; D uncertain. V was shortened by 2 bases and J by 0 bases, with 13 bases between the two germline ends. Germline V gene lookup returns CDR1 SGHVS and CDR2 FQNEAQ. This CDR3 is 16 amino acids long. The CDR3 is CASSLLASAANYGYTF. The CDR3 DNA reads TGTGCCAGCAGCTTACTGGCTTCCGCAGCTAACTATGGCTACACCTTC.

This clone appeared a single time. The chain joins TRBV7-9 to TRBJ2-1; possibly TRBD2 for D (7 bases). Between the trimmed V and J ends, which lost 1 base and 7 bases, there was a span of 17 bases. The CDR3 has 16 residues. Germline CDR1 and CDR2: SEHNR and FQNEAQ (reference sequence). The CDR3 spells CASSLVSGGARNEQFF. CDR3 in DNA: TGTGCCAGCAGCTTAGTATCGGGGGGCGCAAGGAATGAGCAGTTCTTC.

Of note for this clone: The sample carries other DNA sequences with the same CDR3. The V call is TRBV28, the J call TRBJ2-7; 10 nucleotides match TRBD1. The V segment lost 6 bases and the J segment 0 bases; nucleotides outside the gene matches: 2. The CDR3 runs 14 residues. CDR1 MDHEN and CDR2 SYDVKM come from the germline V gene. This CDR3 reads CASRRTGGSYEQYF. The CDR3 nucleotides read TGTGCCAGCAGGAGGACAGGGGGCTCCTACGAGCAGTACTTC.

This sequence joins TRBV5-1 and TRBJ1-3; D gene ambiguous. V shed 0 bases and J shed 4 bases, with 11 bases lying between them. The CDR3 has 15 residues. In germline, CDR1 is SGHRS, CDR2 YFSETQ. CDR3 loop: CASSLGPRSGNTIYF. The CDR3 DNA sequence: TGCGCCAGCAGCTTGGGGCCCAGATCCGGAAACACCATATATTTT.

A single count supports this clone. This chain links TRBV4-2 with TRBJ2-7; 12 bases agree with TRBD2. V lost 4 bases and J lost 4; bases outside the gene matches: 5. The V gene's germline CDR1 is LGHNA and CDR2 YNFKEQ. The CDR3 spans 15 residues. CDR3 sequence (DNA): TGTGCCAGCAGCCCCCGGACTAGCGGGAATTACGAGCAGTACTTC. Amino acid sequence: CASSPRTSGNYEQYF.

The chain employs TRBV6-1 and TRBJ2-3; TRBD1 agrees at 7 bases. The junction had 7 bases not matched to a gene; V was cut back by 5 bases and J by 2 bases. This CDR3 is 15 amino acids long. The V gene's germline CDR1 is MNHNS and CDR2 SASEGT. DNA of the CDR3: TGTGCCAGCAGTACCGGACAGGCGCTCACAGATACGCAGTATTTT. Protein sequence: CASSTGQALTDTQYF.

The V and J genes are TRBV11-2 and TRBJ2-3; 13 bases match TRBD2. Trimming at V came to 4 bases and at J to 6 bases, leaving 4 bases not matched to a gene. This CDR3 is 15 amino acids long. The germline V gene encodes CDR1 SGHAT and CDR2 FQNNGV. The CDR3, as DNA: TGTGCCAGCAGCTCGGGACTAGCGGGAACGGATACGCAGTATTTT. Its protein is CASSSGLAGTDTQYF.

V usage is TRBV5-1 and J usage is TRBJ2-5, with D unresolved. There are 14 residues in the CDR3. CDR1 and CDR2 (germline): SGHRS, YFSETQ. The V end was cut by 3 bases, the J end by 4 bases, with 13 bases between. Here the CDR3 reads CASSSDPFRETQYF. The CDR3 region has the DNA TGCGCCAGCAGCTCAGACCCATTCAGAGAGACCCAGTACTTC.

This chain connects TRBV2 to TRBJ1-1; no clear D. This CDR3 has 14 residues. With 4 bases removed from V and 3 bases from J, the gap between germline ends came to 12 bases. The germline CDR1 and CDR2 sequences are SNHLY and FYNNEI. The CDR3 loop reads CASSVIREYTEAFF. The DNA of the CDR3 is TGTGCCAGCAGTGTGATAAGGGAATACACTGAAGCTTTCTTT.

The chain joins TRBV6-5 to TRBJ2-1; 7 bases are shared with TRBD2. The CDR3 runs 16 residues. The germline gives CDR1 MNHEY, CDR2 SVGAGI. The ends lost 0 bases at V and 2 bases at J; junction bases unmatched: 4. The CDR3 loop reads CASSYSASGTYNEQFF. CDR3 sequence (DNA): TGTGCCAGCAGTTACTCTGCTAGCGGTACCTACAATGAGCAGTTCTTC.

This chain connects TRBV18 to TRBJ2-1; TRBD2 might be the D (6 bases). Germline CDR1 reads KGHSH; CDR2 reads LQKENI. CDR3 size: 14 residues. Trimming removed 6 bases at V and 9 bases at J, with 18 bases between. In nucleotides, the CDR3 is TGTGCCAGCTCTCTCCGGGAGACCCTCGCTGAGCAGTTCTTC. Encoded protein: CASSLRETLAEQFF.

The V and J genes are TRBV7-2 and TRBJ2-5; D remains ambiguous. The CDR3 has 15 amino acids. Trimming cost V 6 bases and J 9 bases, with 23 bases left between them. Germline CDR1 is SGHTA and CDR2 is FQGNSA. The CDR3 DNA reads as TGTGCCAGCAGTCCCTCAGCTGGCCCTTCTATGTCCCAGTACTTC. Encoded protein: CASSPSAGPSMSQYF. Combining the CDR3 with reference TRBV7-2 and TRBJ2-5 gives the whole variable domain GAGVSQSPSNKVTEKGKDVELRCDPISGHTALYWYRQSLGQGLEFLIYFQGNSAPDKSGLPSDRFSAERTGGSVSTLTIQRTQQEDSAVYLCASSPSAGPSMSQYFGPGTRLLVL.

The CDR3 sequence is CASSIRLGGTDKNIQYF. In DNA, the CDR3 is TGTGCCAGTAGTATTCGCCTGGGGGGGACGGACAAAAACATTCAGTACTTC. The rearrangement links TRBV19 to TRBJ2-4; 7 bases line up with TRBD2. The CDR3 is 17 residues long. Germline V lookup: CDR1 LNHDA, CDR2 SQIVND (reference sequence). With 3 bases clipped from V and 3 bases from J, the junction kept 11 bases outside the gene matches.

V and J are TRBV5-1 and TRBJ2-7, with 10 bases fitting TRBD2. V was clipped by 1 base and J by 5 bases; unmatched bases: 6. Germline V gene data show CDR1 as SGHRS and CDR2 as YFSETQ. The CDR3 sequence is 15 residues long. The CDR3 DNA reads as TGCGCCAGCAGCTTGAGCGGGAGGGACCCCGACGAGCAGTACTTC. As protein: CASSLSGRDPDEQYF.

The rearrangement uses TRBV28 and TRBJ2-1, with 7 positions matching TRBD2. V lost 3 bases to trimming and J lost 3 bases; unmatched junction nucleotides: 5. Germline V gives CDR1 MDHEN, CDR2 SYDVKM. The CDR3 extends over 15 amino acids. CDR3 region: CASSLGGRLYNEQFF. The CDR3, as DNA: TGTGCCAGCAGTTTGGGGGGGAGACTCTACAATGAGCAGTTCTTC.

The rearrangement joins TRBV7-9 to TRBJ2-1; D is unclear. The CDR3 totals 11 residues. In germline, CDR1 is SEHNR, CDR2 FQNEAQ (reference sequence). With 3 bases removed from V and 5 bases from J, the gap between germline ends came to 2 bases. The CDR3 nucleotides are TGTGCCAGCAGCTTTAACAATGAGCAGTTCTTC. Its protein is CASSFNNEQFF.

This chain joins TRBV7-2 and TRBJ1-4; D remains unclear. Trimming removed 3 bases from V and 4 bases from J, with 6 bases in between. CDR3 size: 13 residues. Per the germline V gene, CDR1 is SGHTA and CDR2 is FQGNSA. CDR3: CASSFDYNEKLFF. In DNA form, the CDR3 reads TGTGCCAGCAGCTTTGATTATAATGAAAAACTGTTTTTT.

This clone was found a few times. The V call is TRBV29-1, the J call TRBJ1-2; D is ambiguous. Per the germline V gene, CDR1 is SQVTM and CDR2 is ANQGSEA. The CDR3 covers 9 residues. V lost 5 bases, J lost 8 bases, and 6 bases lay in between. As DNA, the CDR3 is TGCAGCGTTCTCGAGGGCTACACCTTC. It translates to CSVLEGYTF.